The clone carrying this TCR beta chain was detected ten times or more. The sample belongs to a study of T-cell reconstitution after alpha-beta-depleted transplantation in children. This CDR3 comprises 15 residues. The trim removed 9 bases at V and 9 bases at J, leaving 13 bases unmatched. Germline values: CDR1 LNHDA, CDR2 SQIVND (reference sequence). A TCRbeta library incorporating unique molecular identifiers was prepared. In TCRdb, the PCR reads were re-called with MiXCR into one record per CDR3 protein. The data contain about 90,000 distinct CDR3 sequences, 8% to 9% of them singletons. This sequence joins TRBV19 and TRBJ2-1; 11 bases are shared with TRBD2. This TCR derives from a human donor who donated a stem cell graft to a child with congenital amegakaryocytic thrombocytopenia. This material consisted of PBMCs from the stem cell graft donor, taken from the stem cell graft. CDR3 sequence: CASASGTSGRSEQFF. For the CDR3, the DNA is TGTGCCAGCGCCAGCGGGACTAGCGGAAGGAGTGAGCAGTTCTTC.